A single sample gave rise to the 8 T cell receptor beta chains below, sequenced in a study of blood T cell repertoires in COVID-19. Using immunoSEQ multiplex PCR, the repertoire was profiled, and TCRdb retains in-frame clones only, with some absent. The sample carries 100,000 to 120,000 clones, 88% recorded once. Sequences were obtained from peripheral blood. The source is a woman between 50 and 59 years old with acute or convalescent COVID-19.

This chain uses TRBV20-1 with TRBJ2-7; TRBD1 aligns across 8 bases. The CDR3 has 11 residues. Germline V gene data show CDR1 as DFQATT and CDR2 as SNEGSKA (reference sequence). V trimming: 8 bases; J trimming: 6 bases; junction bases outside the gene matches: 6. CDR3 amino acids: CSIDRGGEQYF. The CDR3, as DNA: TGCAGTATAGACAGGGGTGGCGAGCAGTACTTC.

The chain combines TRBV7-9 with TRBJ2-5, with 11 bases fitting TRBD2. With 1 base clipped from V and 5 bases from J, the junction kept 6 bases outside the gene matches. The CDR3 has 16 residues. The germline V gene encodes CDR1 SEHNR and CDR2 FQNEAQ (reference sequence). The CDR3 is CASSLGTSGSGETQYF. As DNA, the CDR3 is TGTGCCAGCAGCTTAGGAACTAGCGGGAGCGGCGAGACCCAGTACTTC.

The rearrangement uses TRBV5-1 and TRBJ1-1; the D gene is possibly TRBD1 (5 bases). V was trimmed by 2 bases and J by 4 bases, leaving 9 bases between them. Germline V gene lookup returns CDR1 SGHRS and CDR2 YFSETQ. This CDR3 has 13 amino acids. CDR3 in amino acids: CASSLRGGTEAFF. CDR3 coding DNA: TGCGCCAGCAGCTTAAGGGGTGGCACTGAAGCTTTCTTT. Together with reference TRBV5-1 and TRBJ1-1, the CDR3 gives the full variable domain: KAGVTQTPRYLIKTRGQQVTLSCSPISGHRSVSWYQQTPGQGLQFLFEYFSETQRNKGNFPGRFSGRQFSNSRSEMNVSTLELGDSALYLCASSLRGGTEAFFGQGTRLTVV.

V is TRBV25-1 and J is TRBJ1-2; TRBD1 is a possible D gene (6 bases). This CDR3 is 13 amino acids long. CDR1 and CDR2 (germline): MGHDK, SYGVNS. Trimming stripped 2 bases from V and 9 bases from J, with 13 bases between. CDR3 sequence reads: CASSEQGSGSYTF. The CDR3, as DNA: TGTGCCAGCAGTGAACAGGGGTCCGGGAGCTACACCTTC.

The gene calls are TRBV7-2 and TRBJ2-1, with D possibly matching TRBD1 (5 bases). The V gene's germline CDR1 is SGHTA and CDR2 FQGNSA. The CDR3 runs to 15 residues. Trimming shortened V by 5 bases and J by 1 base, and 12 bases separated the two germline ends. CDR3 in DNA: TGTGCCAGCAGCCTCGACAGAGAATCCTACAATGAGCAGTTCTTC. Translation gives CASSLDRESYNEQFF.

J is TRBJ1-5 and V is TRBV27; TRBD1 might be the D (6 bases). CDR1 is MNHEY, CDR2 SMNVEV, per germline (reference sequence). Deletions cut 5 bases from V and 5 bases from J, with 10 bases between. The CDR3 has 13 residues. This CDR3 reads CASSIQGHQPQHF. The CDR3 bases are TGTGCCAGCAGTATACAGGGTCATCAGCCCCAGCATTTT.

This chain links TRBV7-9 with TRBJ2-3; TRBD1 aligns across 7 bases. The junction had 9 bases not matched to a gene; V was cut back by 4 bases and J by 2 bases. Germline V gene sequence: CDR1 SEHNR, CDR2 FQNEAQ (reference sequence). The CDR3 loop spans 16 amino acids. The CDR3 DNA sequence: TGTGCCAGCAGCTCCTGGACAGGAGGACTCACAGATACGCAGTATTTT. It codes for CASSSWTGGLTDTQYF. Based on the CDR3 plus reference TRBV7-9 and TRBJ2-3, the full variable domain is DTGVSQNPRHKITKRGQNVTFRCDPISEHNRLYWYRQTLGQGPEFLTYFQNEAQLEKSRLLSDRFSAERPKGSFSTLEIQRTEQGDSAMYLCASSSWTGGLTDTQYFGPGTRLTVL.

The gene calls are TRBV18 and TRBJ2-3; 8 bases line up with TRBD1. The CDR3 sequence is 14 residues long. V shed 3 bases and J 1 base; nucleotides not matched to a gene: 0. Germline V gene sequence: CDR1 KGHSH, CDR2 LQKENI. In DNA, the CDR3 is TGTGCCAGCTCACCGGGACAGGGCACAGATACGCAGTATTTT. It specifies CASSPGQGTDTQYF.